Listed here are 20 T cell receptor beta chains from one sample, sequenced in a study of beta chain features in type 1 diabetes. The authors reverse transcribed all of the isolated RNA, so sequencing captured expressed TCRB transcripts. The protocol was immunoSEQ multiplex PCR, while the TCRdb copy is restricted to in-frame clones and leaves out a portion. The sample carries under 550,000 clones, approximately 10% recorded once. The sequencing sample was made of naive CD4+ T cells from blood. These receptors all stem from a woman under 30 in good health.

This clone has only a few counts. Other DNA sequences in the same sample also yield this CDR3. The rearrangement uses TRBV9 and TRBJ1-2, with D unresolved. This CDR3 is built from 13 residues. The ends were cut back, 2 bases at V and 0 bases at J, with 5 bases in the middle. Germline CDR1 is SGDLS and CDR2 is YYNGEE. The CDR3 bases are TGTGCCAGCAGCGTTGGACCTAACTATGGCTACACCTTC. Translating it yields CASSVGPNYGYTF. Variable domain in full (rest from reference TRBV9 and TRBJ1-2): DSGVTQTPKHLITATGQRVTLRCSPRSGDLSVYWYQQSLDQGLQFLIQYYNGEERAKGNILERFSAQQFPDLHSELNLSSLELGDSALYFCASSVGPNYGYTFGSGTRLTVV.

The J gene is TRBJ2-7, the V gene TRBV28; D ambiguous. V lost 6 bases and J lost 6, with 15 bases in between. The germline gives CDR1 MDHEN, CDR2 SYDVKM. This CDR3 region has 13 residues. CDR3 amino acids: CASSHLLALEQYV. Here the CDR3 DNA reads TGTGCCAGCAGCCACCTTTTGGCCCTCGAGCAGTACGTC.

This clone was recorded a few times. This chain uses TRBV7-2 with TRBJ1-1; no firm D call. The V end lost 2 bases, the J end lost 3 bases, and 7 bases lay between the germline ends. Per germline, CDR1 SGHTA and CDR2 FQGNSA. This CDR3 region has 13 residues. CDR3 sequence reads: CASSLYQDTEAFF. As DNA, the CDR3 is TGTGCCAGCAGCTTATACCAGGACACTGAAGCTTTCTTT.

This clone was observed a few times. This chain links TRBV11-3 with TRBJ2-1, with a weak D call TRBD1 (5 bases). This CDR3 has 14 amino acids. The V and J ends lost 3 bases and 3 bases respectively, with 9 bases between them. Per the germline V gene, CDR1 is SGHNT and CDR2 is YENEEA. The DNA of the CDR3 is TGTGCCAGCAGCTTTTACAGGTTCTACAATGAGCAGTTCTTC. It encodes CASSFYRFYNEQFF.

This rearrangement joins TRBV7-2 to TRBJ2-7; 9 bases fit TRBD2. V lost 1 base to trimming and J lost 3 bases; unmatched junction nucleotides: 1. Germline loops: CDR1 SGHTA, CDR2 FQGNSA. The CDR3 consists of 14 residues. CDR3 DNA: TGTGCCAGCAGCTTAGGGCGGGAGGGCTACGAGCAGTACTTC. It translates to CASSLGREGYEQYF.

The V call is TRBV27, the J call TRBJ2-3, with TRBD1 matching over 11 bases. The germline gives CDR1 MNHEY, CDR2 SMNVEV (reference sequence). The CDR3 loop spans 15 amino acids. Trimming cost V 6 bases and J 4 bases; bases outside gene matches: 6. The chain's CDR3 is CASSQGQGEADTQYF. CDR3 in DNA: TGTGCCAGCAGCCAGGGACAGGGGGAAGCAGATACGCAGTATTTT.

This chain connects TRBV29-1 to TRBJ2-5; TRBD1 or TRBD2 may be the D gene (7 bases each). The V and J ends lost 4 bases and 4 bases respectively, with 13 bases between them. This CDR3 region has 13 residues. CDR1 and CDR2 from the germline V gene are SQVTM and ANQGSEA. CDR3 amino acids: CSVVVRGGETQYF. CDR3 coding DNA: TGCAGCGTTGTTGTCAGGGGGGGAGAGACCCAGTACTTC.

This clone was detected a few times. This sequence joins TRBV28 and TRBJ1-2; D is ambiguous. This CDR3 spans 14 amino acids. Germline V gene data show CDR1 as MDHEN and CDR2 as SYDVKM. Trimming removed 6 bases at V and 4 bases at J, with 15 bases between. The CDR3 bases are TGTGCCAGCAGCCCGACCGGACGGACCTATGGCTACACCTTC. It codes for CASSPTGRTYGYTF.

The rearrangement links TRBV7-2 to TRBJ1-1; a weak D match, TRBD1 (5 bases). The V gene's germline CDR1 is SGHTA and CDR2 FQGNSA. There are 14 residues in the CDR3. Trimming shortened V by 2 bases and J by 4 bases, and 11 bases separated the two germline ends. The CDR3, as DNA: TGTGCCAGCAGCTTACGCAGGGACCGCACTGAAGCTTTCTTT. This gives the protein CASSLRRDRTEAFF.

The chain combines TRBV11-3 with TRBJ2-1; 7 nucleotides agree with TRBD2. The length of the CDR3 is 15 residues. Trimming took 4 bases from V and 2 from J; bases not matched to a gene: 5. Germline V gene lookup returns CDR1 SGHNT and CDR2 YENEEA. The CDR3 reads CASSSLAGPYNEQFF. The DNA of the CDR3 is TGTGCCAGCAGCTCCTTAGCGGGCCCCTACAATGAGCAGTTCTTC.

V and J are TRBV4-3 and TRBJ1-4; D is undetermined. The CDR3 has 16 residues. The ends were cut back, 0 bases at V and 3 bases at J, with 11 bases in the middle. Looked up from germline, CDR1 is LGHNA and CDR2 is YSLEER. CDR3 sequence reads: CASSQDWATANEKLFF. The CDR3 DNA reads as TGCGCCAGCAGCCAAGATTGGGCAACAGCTAATGAAAAACTGTTTTTT.

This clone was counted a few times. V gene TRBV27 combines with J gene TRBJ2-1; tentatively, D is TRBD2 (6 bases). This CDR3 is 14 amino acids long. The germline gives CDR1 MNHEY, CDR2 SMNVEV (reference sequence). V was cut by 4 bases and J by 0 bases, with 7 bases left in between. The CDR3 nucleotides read TGTGCCAGCAGTTCCGGGAGCTCCTACAATGAGCAGTTCTTC. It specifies CASSSGSSYNEQFF.

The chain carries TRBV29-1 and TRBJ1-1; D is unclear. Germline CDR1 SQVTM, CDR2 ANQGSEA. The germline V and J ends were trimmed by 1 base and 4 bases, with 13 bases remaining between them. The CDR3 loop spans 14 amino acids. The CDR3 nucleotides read TGCAGCGTTGAAGGGCTGAGGAGTTCCACTGAAGCTTTCTTT. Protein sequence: CSVEGLRSSTEAFF. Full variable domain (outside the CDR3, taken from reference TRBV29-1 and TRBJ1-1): SAVISQKPSRDICQRGTSLTIQCQVDSQVTMMFWYRQQPGQSLTLIATANQGSEATYESGFVIDKFPISRPNLTFSTLTVSNMSPEDSSIYLCSVEGLRSSTEAFFGQGTRLTVV.

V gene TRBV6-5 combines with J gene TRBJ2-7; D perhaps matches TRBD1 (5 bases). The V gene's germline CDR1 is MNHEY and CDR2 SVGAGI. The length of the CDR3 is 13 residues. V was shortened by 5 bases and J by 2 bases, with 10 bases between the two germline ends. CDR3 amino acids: CASSETETYEQYF. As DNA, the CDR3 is TGTGCCAGCAGTGAGACAGAGACCTACGAGCAGTACTTC.

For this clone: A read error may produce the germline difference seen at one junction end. The CDR3 nucleotides read TGTGCTAGGGGTTTCCGTGAGTCTAGCGGGGTCAGGGAGCAGTTCTTC. It codes for CARGFRESSGVREQFF. The chain employs TRBV12-5 and TRBJ2-1; 9 bases fit TRBD2. CDR3 length equals 16 residues. Germline CDR1 and CDR2: LGHNT and FRNRAP.

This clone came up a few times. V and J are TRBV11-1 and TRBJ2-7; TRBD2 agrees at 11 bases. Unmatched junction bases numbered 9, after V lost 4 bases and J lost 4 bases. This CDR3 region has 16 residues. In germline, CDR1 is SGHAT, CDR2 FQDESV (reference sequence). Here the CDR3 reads CASSSGTGLAVYEQYF. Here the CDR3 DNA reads TGTGCCAGCAGCTCAGGGACGGGACTAGCGGTTTACGAGCAGTACTTC.

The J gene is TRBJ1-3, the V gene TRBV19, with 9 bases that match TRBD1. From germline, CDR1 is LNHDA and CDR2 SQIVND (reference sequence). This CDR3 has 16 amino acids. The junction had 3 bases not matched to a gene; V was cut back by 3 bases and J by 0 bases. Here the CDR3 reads CASSIGQGRSGNTIYF. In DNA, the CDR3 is TGTGCCAGTAGTATCGGACAGGGGCGCTCTGGAAACACCATATATTTT.

CDR3 amino acids: CASSLGTGKSEAFF. The CDR3, as DNA: TGTGCCAGCAGCCTAGGGACAGGGAAGTCCGAGGCTTTCTTT. This rearrangement joins TRBV5-4 to TRBJ1-1, with TRBD1 matching over 9 bases. The CDR3 extends over 14 amino acids. Germline assignment: CDR1 SGHNT and CDR2 YYREEE (reference sequence). The ends lost 4 bases at V and 11 bases at J; junction bases unmatched: 12.

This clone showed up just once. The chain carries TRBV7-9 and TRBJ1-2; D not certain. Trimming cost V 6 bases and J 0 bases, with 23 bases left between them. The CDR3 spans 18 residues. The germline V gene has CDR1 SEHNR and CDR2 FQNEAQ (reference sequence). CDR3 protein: CASSFIPFQYDTNYGYTF. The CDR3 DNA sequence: TGTGCCAGCAGTTTTATTCCCTTCCAATACGACACTAACTATGGCTACACCTTC.

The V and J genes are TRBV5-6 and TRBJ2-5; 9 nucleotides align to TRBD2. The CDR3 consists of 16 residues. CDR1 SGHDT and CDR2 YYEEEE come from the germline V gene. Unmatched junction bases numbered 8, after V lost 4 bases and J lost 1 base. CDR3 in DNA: TGTGCCAGCAGCCCCTGGGGGCGGGGGGGCCAAGAGACCCAGTACTTC. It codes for CASSPWGRGGQETQYF. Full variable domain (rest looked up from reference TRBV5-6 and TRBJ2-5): DAGVTQSPTHLIKTRGQQVTLRCSPKSGHDTVSWYQQALGQGPQFIFQYYEEEERQRGNFPDRFSGHQFPNYSSELNVNALLLGDSALYLCASSPWGRGGQETQYFGPGTRLLVL.